This T cell receptor (beta chain) was recovered during a study of T cell responses to AZD1222 COVID-19 vaccine (dated by TCRdb to about 2021). Context from the whole study: TCR sequencing covered 230 to 250 trial participants: nearly 210 given two doses of AZD1222 and approximately 26 given two doses of MenACWY control vaccine. Trial participants were enrolled by age into 18-55, 56-69 and 70-plus year subgroups, with roughly 150, 30 and 60 TCR-sequenced participants respectively.

To note about this clone: This receptor's antigen is unknown. No base quality values were provided; no much bigger clone lies one nucleotide off.

From the cysteine through the phenylalanine, the CDR3 covers 15 amino acids. CDR3 DNA is the only sequence kept; it has 45 bases, read in frame from the first base. According to the germline V gene, CDR1 reads SGHRS and CDR2 reads YFSETQ. Trimming at the junction amounts to 0 bases on V and 6 bases on J, and the germline ends lie 15 bases apart. Points the paper makes about the study in general: Nearly half of unique spike-specific TCRs reportedly recognized epitopes outside regions mutated in the B.1.351 and B.1.1.7 variants. Conclusions about previously exposed vaccinees are limited, since just five or six AZD1222 recipients were seropositive for SARS-CoV-2 at baseline. Because no day 14 peak-response samples were available, repertoires were characterized only after the peak T cell response. The 56-69-year group was small, and its depth increase did not reach significance, likely because of low power. Most participants were white British and females outnumbered males, and the authors suggested that clonal diversity may have been underestimated. The vaccine-associated CD4 TCRs covered the entire spike protein, and the dominant responses fell in regions 160-218 and 743-854. Spike-specific TCR breadth and depth rose significantly after two AZD1222 doses compared with day 0 and with MenACWY recipients.

The time point label on this specimen signifies: about 28 days (+/-7) after the second vaccine dose. AZD1222 recipients whose second dose came at about 4 weeks and those whose second dose came at about 12 weeks were combined into one group, since spike-specific TCR depth and breadth did not differ between the two schedules. Vaccinee samples were obtained from the UK trials COV001 and COV002, which included a single-blind randomized controlled phase 2/3 trial of AZD1222 (ChAdOx1 nCoV-19) in healthy adults. Trial participant PBMC samples were collected at day 0 and day 28 after the second dose for TCRbeta chain sequencing. The CDR3 regions of human TCRbeta chains were subjected to immunosequencing. The authors' analysis ran thus. TCRs in the repertoires were matched against a reference library of SARS-CoV-2-specific TCRs that had been generated with the MIRA antigen-specificity platform. Breadth was defined as the fraction of unique TCRs that were SARS-CoV-2-associated, and depth was defined as the fraction of total T cells that were SARS-CoV-2-associated. Each spike-specific TCR was assigned to its reactive spike region and to a CD4 or CD8 class using the MIRA data. Log10-transformed breadth and depth values were compared by one-way ANOVA with Sidak's multiple comparisons tests. TCRdb retrieved this table from immuneACCESS and kept in-frame rearrangements only. Not all clones are present; in checked studies, unresolved V genes account for under half, and no reason is known for the remainder. The V and J calls and clone size are taken from that table; D and trimming were inferred from the DNA. This sample is represented by approximately 200,000 clones; about 94% of them were singletons. About 1% of the sample is in the top ten clones.

The origin of this receptor is an adult who received the AZD1222 COVID-19 vaccine. Specimen: peripheral blood, collected 28 days after the second AZD1222 dose. The chain couples TRBV5-1 to TRBJ1-1; the D segment could be TRBD1, given 5 matching bases. CDR3 sequence: CASSLVGDSISEAFF. The nucleotide sequence is given as TGCGCCAGCAGCTTGGTAGGGGATTCGATCTCTGAAGCTTTCTTT.